This T cell receptor beta chain was observed in a study of immune evolution from preneoplasia to lung adenocarcinoma. The CDR3 has 14 amino acids. Germline values: CDR1 GTSNPN, CDR2 SVGIG (reference sequence). Trimming removed 3 bases from V and 4 bases from J, with 15 bases in between. Sequenced by immunoSEQ multiplex PCR; TCRdb stores in-frame clones only, minus some. The repertoire holds approximately 4,500 clones, with 60% to 85% as singletons. Patient tissue came from resections in Japan or China, 2014–2017. This clone has more than one count but fewer than ten. The chain joins TRBV30 to TRBJ1-1; D gene uncertain. The source of this sequence is a person aged 55-80 years with lung adenocarcinoma. Sequenced: FFPE lung adenocarcinoma in situ tissue. CDR3 DNA: TGTGCCTGGAGGCCCCCAAGGAGGACCACTGAAGCTTTCTTT. Its translation is CAWRPPRRTTEAFF.